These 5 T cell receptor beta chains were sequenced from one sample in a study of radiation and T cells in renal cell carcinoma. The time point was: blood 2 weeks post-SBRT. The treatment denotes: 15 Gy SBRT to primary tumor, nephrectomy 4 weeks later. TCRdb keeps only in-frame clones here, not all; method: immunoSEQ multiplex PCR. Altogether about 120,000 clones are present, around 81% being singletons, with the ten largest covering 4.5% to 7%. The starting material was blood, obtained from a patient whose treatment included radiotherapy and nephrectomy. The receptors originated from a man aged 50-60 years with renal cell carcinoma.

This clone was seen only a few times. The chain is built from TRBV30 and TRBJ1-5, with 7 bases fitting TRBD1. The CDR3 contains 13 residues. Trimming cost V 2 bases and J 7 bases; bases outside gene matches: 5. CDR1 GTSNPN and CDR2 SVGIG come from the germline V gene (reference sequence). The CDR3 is CAWSRQGSQPQHF. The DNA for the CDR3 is TGTGCCTGGAGTCGACAGGGATCCCAGCCCCAGCATTTT. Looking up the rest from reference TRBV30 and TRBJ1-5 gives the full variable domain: SQTIHQWPATLVQPVGSPLSLECTVEGTSNPNLYWYRQAAGRGLQLLFYSVGIGQISSEVPQNLSASRPQDRQFILSSKKLLLSDSGFYLCAWSRQGSQPQHFGDGTRLSIL.

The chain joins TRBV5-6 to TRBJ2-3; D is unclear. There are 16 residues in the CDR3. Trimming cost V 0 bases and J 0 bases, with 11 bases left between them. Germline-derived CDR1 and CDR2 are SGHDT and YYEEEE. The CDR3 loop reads CASSLGGITSTDTQYF. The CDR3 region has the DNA TGTGCCAGCAGCTTGGGTGGGATTACTAGCACAGATACGCAGTATTTT. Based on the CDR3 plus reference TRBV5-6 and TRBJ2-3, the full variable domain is DAGVTQSPTHLIKTRGQQVTLRCSPKSGHDTVSWYQQALGQGPQFIFQYYEEEERQRGNFPDRFSGHQFPNYSSELNVNALLLGDSALYLCASSLGGITSTDTQYFGPGTRLTVL.

The CDR3 region has the DNA TGTGCCAGCAGTGAGACCGGGACTAGCGGTCACAATGAGCAGTTCTTC. It translates to CASSETGTSGHNEQFF. The rearrangement links TRBV6-4 to TRBJ2-1, with TRBD2 matching over 11 bases. V lost 3 bases, J lost 5 bases, and 6 bases stayed unmatched. The germline gives CDR1 MRHNA, CDR2 SNTAGT. This CDR3 is 16 amino acids long.

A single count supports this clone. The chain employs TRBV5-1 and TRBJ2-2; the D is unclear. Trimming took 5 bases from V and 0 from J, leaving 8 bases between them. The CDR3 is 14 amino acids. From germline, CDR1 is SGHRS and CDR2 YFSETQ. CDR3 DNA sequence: TGCGCCAGCAGAGGACCGTCGAACACCGGGGAGCTGTTTTTT. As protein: CASRGPSNTGELFF.

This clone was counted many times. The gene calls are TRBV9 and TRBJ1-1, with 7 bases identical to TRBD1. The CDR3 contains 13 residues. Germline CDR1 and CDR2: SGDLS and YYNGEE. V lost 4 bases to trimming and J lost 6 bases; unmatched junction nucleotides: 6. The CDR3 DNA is TGTGCCAGCAGCCCGATTGGGACAGCTGAAGCTTTCTTT. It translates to CASSPIGTAEAFF.